These 14 T cell receptor beta chains came from one sample sequenced in a study of OX40 agonist ivuxolimab in advanced cancers. Measured with immunoSEQ multiplex PCR; TCRdb has only the in-frame clones, and not every one. This sample has about 130,000 clones; 85% to 95% occur once, and the top ten carry approximately 0.93%. The material was CD4+ or CD8+ T cells sorted from blood, obtained in a trial of the OX40 agonist ivuxolimab. These receptors all come from an adult with an advanced solid tumor such as melanoma, head and neck, liver or kidney cancer.

V and J are TRBV6-1 and TRBJ2-1; D not certain. V was clipped by 1 base and J by 1 base, with 14 bases between them. This CDR3 has 17 residues. Looked up from germline, CDR1 is MNHNS and CDR2 is SASEGT. This CDR3 is CASSEVRYTDSYNEQFF. The CDR3 nucleotides are TGTGCCAGCAGTGAAGTCCGGTACACCGATTCCTACAATGAGCAGTTCTTC.

The chain recombines TRBV5-5 with TRBJ1-2, with TRBD1 matching 9 bases. Germline CDR1 reads SGHKS; CDR2 reads YYEKEE (reference sequence). V trimming: 2 bases; J trimming: 3 bases; junction bases outside the gene matches: 5. This CDR3 region has 15 residues. DNA for the CDR3: TGTGCCAGCAGCTTTTACAGGGGGCGCGACTATGGCTACACCTTC. As protein: CASSFYRGRDYGYTF.

This chain links TRBV10-2 with TRBJ2-1; possibly TRBD1 for D (6 bases). The CDR3 consists of 12 residues. The V end lost 10 bases, the J end lost 8 bases, and 15 bases lay between the germline ends. Per the germline V gene, CDR1 is WSHSY and CDR2 is SAAADI. CDR3 coding DNA: TGCGCCACCCGGAGAGGGGGAGATGAGCAGTTCTTC. As protein: CATRRGGDEQFF.

The chain recombines TRBV15 with TRBJ2-5, with 10 positions matching TRBD1. The CDR3 length is 13 residues. The junction had 7 bases not matched to a gene; V was cut back by 5 bases and J by 10 bases. Germline-derived CDR1 and CDR2 are LNHNV and YYDKDF (reference sequence). DNA of the CDR3: TGTGCCACCAGCTCTGGACAGGGGGGGCACCAGTACTTC. Its translation: CATSSGQGGHQYF.

The genes are TRBV5-5 and TRBJ2-7, with D perhaps matching TRBD1 (6 bases). Trimming left V 4 bases short and J 2 bases short, with 19 bases between. Germline-derived CDR1 and CDR2 are SGHKS and YYEKEE (reference sequence). The CDR3 spans 16 residues. DNA of the CDR3: TGTGCCAGCAGCCTATTAACAGGGAATACGCCCTACGAGCAGTACTTC. This gives the protein CASSLLTGNTPYEQYF.

Regarding this clone: The sample holds other DNA sequences that translate to the same CDR3. CDR3 coding DNA: TGTGCCAGCAGTGGGGACAGGAACACTGAAGCTTTCTTT. Protein sequence: CASSGDRNTEAFF. This chain uses TRBV6-1 with TRBJ1-1, with TRBD1 matching over 7 bases. There are 13 residues in the CDR3. Per the germline V gene, CDR1 is MNHNS and CDR2 is SASEGT. The J segment lost 1 base and the V segment lost 4 bases, leaving 0 bases of the junction unmatched.

The chain is built from TRBV5-6 and TRBJ1-6, with no clear D. From germline, CDR1 is SGHDT and CDR2 YYEEEE. With 1 base removed from V and 7 bases from J, the gap between germline ends came to 12 bases. This CDR3 is 15 amino acids long. CDR3 DNA sequence: TGTGCCAGCAGCTTGACAGCCTTTCTCAATTCACCCCTCCACTTT. It is translated as CASSLTAFLNSPLHF.

The V gene is TRBV7-2, the J gene TRBJ2-1, with 11 bases fitting TRBD1. The germline gives CDR1 SGHTA, CDR2 FQGNSA. This CDR3 comprises 13 residues. V gave up 6 bases and J gave up 11 bases; unmatched junction bases: 6. The CDR3 loop is CASSPGTGGKQFF. The DNA of the CDR3 is TGTGCCAGCAGTCCGGGGACAGGGGGAAAGCAGTTCTTC.

This chain uses TRBV5-1 with TRBJ1-6; D possibly corresponds to TRBD1 (6 bases). Trimming took 5 bases from V and 2 from J, leaving 11 bases between them. The germline gives CDR1 SGHRS, CDR2 YFSETQ. The CDR3 has 15 residues. The CDR3 reads CASRSGEPYNSPLHF. The CDR3, as DNA: TGCGCCAGCAGATCAGGGGAGCCCTATAATTCACCCCTCCACTTT.

This rearrangement joins TRBV5-5 to TRBJ2-1; a possible D gene is TRBD2 (6 bases). Trimming stripped 2 bases from V and 0 bases from J, with 9 bases between. The CDR3 contains 15 residues. From germline, CDR1 is SGHKS and CDR2 YYEKEE (reference sequence). The CDR3 protein is CASSFGGSSYNEQFF. The DNA for the CDR3 is TGTGCCAGCAGCTTCGGGGGAAGCTCCTACAATGAGCAGTTCTTC.

The count of this clone is one. This rearrangement joins TRBV7-2 to TRBJ2-7, with a tentative D call TRBD1 (5 bases). CDR1 is SGHTA, CDR2 FQGNSA, per germline. V was shortened by 5 bases and J by 3 bases, with 14 bases between the two germline ends. This CDR3 spans 14 amino acids. The CDR3: CASSPWGTFYEQYF. In DNA form, the CDR3 reads TGTGCCAGCAGCCCGTGGGGCACTTTCTACGAGCAGTACTTC. Full variable domain (rest looked up from reference TRBV7-2 and TRBJ2-7): GAGVSQSPSNKVTEKGKDVELRCDPISGHTALYWYRQSLGQGLEFLIYFQGNSAPDKSGLPSDRFSAERTGGSVSTLTIQRTQQEDSAVYLCASSPWGTFYEQYFGPGTRLTVT.

The chain couples TRBV9 to TRBJ1-2; D unresolved. The CDR3 sequence is 13 residues long. CDR1 is SGDLS and CDR2 is YYNGEE in the germline V gene. Trimming removed 4 bases from V and 8 bases from J, with 15 bases in between. Here the CDR3 DNA reads TGTGCCAGCAGCCCCCGGATCTTAGGGGGCTACACCTTC. It yields the protein CASSPRILGGYTF.

This sequence joins TRBV2 and TRBJ2-7; no clear D gene. Trimming cost V 3 bases and J 3 bases, with 15 bases left between them. Germline assignment: CDR1 SNHLY and CDR2 FYNNEI. The CDR3 extends over 15 amino acids. CDR3 nucleotides: TGTGCCAGCAGTGAGGGCGGCGGTCGGAACTACGAGCAGTACTTC. Translated, it gives CASSEGGGRNYEQYF.

This clone came up once. The chain carries TRBV2 and TRBJ2-1; 9 bases are shared with TRBD2. Germline values: CDR1 SNHLY, CDR2 FYNNEI. The CDR3 has 16 residues. The V and J ends lost 7 bases and 5 bases, in that order; junction bases with no gene match: 12. The CDR3 spells CASNSQAGGPHNEQFF. The CDR3 DNA follows: TGTGCCAGCAATTCACAAGCGGGGGGCCCCCACAATGAGCAGTTCTTC.